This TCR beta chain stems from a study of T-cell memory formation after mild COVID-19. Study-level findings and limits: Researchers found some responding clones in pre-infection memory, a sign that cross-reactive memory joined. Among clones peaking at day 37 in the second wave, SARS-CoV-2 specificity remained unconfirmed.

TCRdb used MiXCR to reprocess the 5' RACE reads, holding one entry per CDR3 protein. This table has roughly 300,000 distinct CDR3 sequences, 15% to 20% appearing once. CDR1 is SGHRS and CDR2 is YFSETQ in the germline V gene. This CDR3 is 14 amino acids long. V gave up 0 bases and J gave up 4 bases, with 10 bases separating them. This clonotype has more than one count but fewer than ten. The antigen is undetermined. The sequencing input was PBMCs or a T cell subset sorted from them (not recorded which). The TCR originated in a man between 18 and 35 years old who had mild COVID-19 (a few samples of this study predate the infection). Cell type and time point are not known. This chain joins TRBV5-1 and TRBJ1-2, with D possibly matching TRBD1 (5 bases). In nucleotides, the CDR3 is TGCGCCAGCAGCTTGGGGGAGGGGAGCTATGGCTACACCTTC. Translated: CASSLGEGSYGYTF. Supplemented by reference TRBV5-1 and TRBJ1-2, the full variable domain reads KAGVTQTPRYLIKTRGQQVTLSCSPISGHRSVSWYQQTPGQGLQFLFEYFSETQRNKGNFPGRFSGRQFSNSRSEMNVSTLELGDSALYLCASSLGEGSYGYTFGSGTRLTVV.